Listed here are 13 T cell receptor beta chains from one sample, sequenced in a study of cytomegalovirus exposure and HLA in healthy donors. Vbeta (60) and Jbeta (13) primers were used in the PCR. TCRdb's table, derived via immunoSEQ multiplex PCR, lists solely in-frame clones and lacks some. Of approximately 190,000 clones listed, around 84% are singletons. The sample was PBMCs. The origin of the receptors is a woman between 18 and 29 years old in good health and CMV-seronegative.

This rearrangement joins TRBV6-6 to TRBJ2-1; 11 nucleotides match TRBD2. In germline, CDR1 is MNHNY, CDR2 SVGAGI (reference sequence). The junction had 8 bases not matched to a gene; V was cut back by 6 bases and J by 7 bases. This CDR3 comprises 15 residues. The CDR3 DNA sequence: TGTGCCAGCAGACCCGGGACTAGCGGCACAAATGAGCAGTTCTTC. Its protein is CASRPGTSGTNEQFF.

This chain uses TRBV19 with TRBJ1-3; no definite D call. Deletions cut 4 bases from V and 0 bases from J, with 13 bases between. Germline loops: CDR1 LNHDA, CDR2 SQIVND (reference sequence). The CDR3 is made up of 16 amino acids. The CDR3 DNA reads as TGTGCCAGTAGTACCGTCGGGAGCTACTCTGGAAACACCATATATTTT. It is translated as CASSTVGSYSGNTIYF.

The sample holds a few counts of this clone. V usage is TRBV13 and J usage is TRBJ1-1, with 9 bases matching TRBD1. The CDR3 contains 15 residues. Trimming at V came to 4 bases and at J to 5 bases, leaving 8 bases not matched to a gene. Germline CDR1 reads PRHDT; CDR2 reads FYEKMQ (reference sequence). As DNA, the CDR3 is TGTGCCAGCAGCTGGGGACAGGGAGGTCGGACTGAAGCTTTCTTT. Translated, it gives CASSWGQGGRTEAFF.

The V and J genes are TRBV9 and TRBJ2-7; 11 bases agree with TRBD1. The V segment lost 0 bases and the J segment 3 bases; nucleotides outside the gene matches: 2. The CDR3 loop spans 15 amino acids. Germline V lookup: CDR1 SGDLS, CDR2 YYNGEE. CDR3 in amino acids: CASSVGDRGFYEQYF. DNA of the CDR3: TGTGCCAGCAGCGTAGGGGACAGGGGGTTCTACGAGCAGTACTTC.

The V call is TRBV7-2, the J call TRBJ2-2, with unresolved D. The ends were cut back, 5 bases at V and 7 bases at J, with 14 bases in the middle. This CDR3 has 14 residues. Germline loops: CDR1 SGHTA, CDR2 FQGNSA. The CDR3 DNA reads TGTGCCAGCAGCCGATCGTTATCTAACGGGGAGCTGTTTTTT. The encoded protein is CASSRSLSNGELFF.

This clone was counted between two and nine times. The chain couples TRBV19 to TRBJ2-1; D is perhaps TRBD1 (6 bases). V shed 4 bases and J shed 5 bases, with 18 bases lying between them. Germline lookup yields CDR1 LNHDA and CDR2 SQIVND (reference sequence). CDR3 length equals 16 residues. CDR3 bases: TGTGCCAGTAGTAGGGACACTCAAACGAGAGACAATGAGCAGTTCTTC. Translated: CASSRDTQTRDNEQFF.

The V call is TRBV7-9, the J call TRBJ2-5; 9 bases are a match to TRBD1. This CDR3 is 14 amino acids long. V trimming: 5 bases; J trimming: 2 bases; junction bases outside the gene matches: 3. The germline CDR1 and CDR2 sequences are SEHNR and FQNEAQ (reference sequence). The CDR3, as DNA: TGTGCCAGCAGCGGGACAGGGAAGCAAGAGACCCAGTACTTC. Translated: CASSGTGKQETQYF.

The V gene is TRBV7-2, the J gene TRBJ2-4, with a possible D match to TRBD2 (5 bases). CDR3 length: 13 amino acids. V was clipped by 0 bases and J by 8 bases, with 8 bases between them. CDR1 is SGHTA and CDR2 is FQGNSA in the germline V gene. The CDR3 nucleotides read TGTGCCAGCAGCTTAGCGAGGCGGGACATTCAGTACTTC. As protein: CASSLARRDIQYF.

The V gene is TRBV5-5, the J gene TRBJ2-1; the match to TRBD2 covers 7 bases. This CDR3 is built from 14 residues. V trimming: 0 bases; J trimming: 4 bases; junction bases outside the gene matches: 1. Germline loops: CDR1 SGHKS, CDR2 YYEKEE (reference sequence). DNA for the CDR3: TGTGCCAGCAGCTTGGGGGGGGGATACAATGAGCAGTTCTTC. It is translated as CASSLGGGYNEQFF.

The chain employs TRBV2 and TRBJ1-3; D possibly corresponds to TRBD1 (5 bases). Trimming took off 4 bases at V and 1 base at J, with 8 bases between the two ends. This CDR3 is built from 14 residues. Per germline, CDR1 SNHLY and CDR2 FYNNEI. Here the CDR3 DNA reads TGTGCCAGCAGTGGGACACCGTCTGGAAACACCATATATTTT. Translating it yields CASSGTPSGNTIYF.

V is TRBV9 and J is TRBJ2-3; D gene ambiguous. Germline V CDR1 and CDR2: SGDLS, YYNGEE. V was pared by 3 bases and J by 2 bases, with 7 bases between. CDR3 length equals 13 residues. In nucleotides, the CDR3 is TGTGCCAGCAGCGACAGTTCCACAGATACGCAGTATTTT. Amino acids: CASSDSSTDTQYF.

The V gene is TRBV25-1, the J gene TRBJ2-7; 7 bases align to TRBD2. The trim removed 0 bases at V and 3 bases at J, leaving 5 bases unmatched. This CDR3 has 15 amino acids. The germline V gene encodes CDR1 MGHDK and CDR2 SYGVNS. The CDR3 sequence is CASSEYGGRVYEQYF. The CDR3, as DNA: TGTGCCAGCAGTGAATATGGCGGGAGAGTCTACGAGCAGTACTTC.

In this sample, this clone turned up a few times. The CDR3 sequence: CASSIGTNGANVLTF. As DNA, the CDR3 is TGCGCCAGCAGCATTGGGACTAACGGGGCCAACGTCCTGACTTTC. The V and J genes are TRBV4-1 and TRBJ2-6, with 7 bases that match TRBD2. This CDR3 has 15 residues. V lost 5 bases and J lost 4; bases outside the gene matches: 5. Germline assignment: CDR1 MGHRA and CDR2 YSYEKL.